These 30 T cell receptor beta chains were sequenced from one sample in a study of cytomegalovirus exposure and HLA in healthy donors. PCR used 60 Vbeta primers and 13 Jbeta primers. Generated by immunoSEQ multiplex PCR, the TCRdb table keeps only in-frame clones and is missing some. The sample consists of about 140,000 clones, almost 85% of them appearing once. Material: PBMCs. The receptors were sampled from a man aged 25 to 40 in good health and CMV-seropositive.

The V call is TRBV6-5, the J call TRBJ2-2; 7 nucleotides align to TRBD1. The CDR3 is 16 residues long. V dropped 2 bases and J dropped 2; count of bases not matched to a gene: 5. The germline gives CDR1 MNHEY, CDR2 SVGAGI. The CDR3 nucleotides read TGTGCCAGCAGTTACCGGGACAGATTAAACACCGGGGAGCTGTTTTTT. It encodes CASSYRDRLNTGELFF.

The V gene is TRBV4-2, the J gene TRBJ1-5; 8 positions agree with TRBD1. Germline lookup yields CDR1 LGHNA and CDR2 YNFKEQ. Germline trimming cut 3 bases from V and 6 bases from J; bases unmatched to any gene: 7. CDR3 size: 15 residues. CDR3 nucleotide sequence: TGTGCCAGCAGCCACATAGACAGGGGAGTTCAGCCCCAGCATTTT. Amino acids: CASSHIDRGVQPQHF.

Written as DNA, the CDR3 is TGTGCCTGGGCTGGACAGGGCGGAGAGACCCAGTACTTC. Translating it yields CAWAGQGGETQYF. This sequence joins TRBV30 and TRBJ2-5, with 8 bases aligning to TRBD1. The CDR3 has 13 amino acids. J gave up 4 bases and V 5 bases, and 6 bases lay outside the gene matches. The germline CDR1 and CDR2 sequences are GTSNPN and SVGIG (reference sequence).

V gene TRBV27 combines with J gene TRBJ2-7; 7 nucleotides align to TRBD1. With 4 bases clipped from V and 2 bases from J, the junction kept 5 bases outside the gene matches. The CDR3 runs to 14 residues. The germline V gene has CDR1 MNHEY and CDR2 SMNVEV (reference sequence). The chain's CDR3 is CASSWTGLTYEQYF. The DNA for the CDR3 is TGTGCCAGCAGTTGGACAGGCTTAACCTACGAGCAGTACTTC.

The chain joins TRBV9 to TRBJ2-1; TRBD2 might be the D (7 bases). The CDR3 covers 13 residues. Germline CDR1 SGDLS, CDR2 YYNGEE. V gave up 4 bases and J gave up 10 bases, with 15 bases separating them. CDR3 sequence (DNA): TGTGCCAGCAGCACACGAGGGGGGGCGGAGCAGTTCTTC. Encoded protein: CASSTRGGAEQFF.

V gene TRBV28 combines with J gene TRBJ1-1; TRBD1 agrees at 9 bases. The germline CDR1 and CDR2 sequences are MDHEN and SYDVKM. The CDR3 runs to 14 residues. After removal of 5 bases from V and 3 bases from J, the junction contained 4 bases not matched to a gene. The CDR3 region has the DNA TGTGCCAGCAGTACGGGACAGGGTGACACTGAAGCTTTCTTT. Amino acids: CASSTGQGDTEAFF.

The gene calls are TRBV11-2 and TRBJ2-1, with TRBD2 identical over 7 bases. The CDR3 loop spans 14 amino acids. Germline CDR1 reads SGHAT; CDR2 reads FQNNGV. V shed 3 bases, J shed 8 bases, and the junction held 7 bases outside the gene matches. CDR3 in DNA: TGTGCCAGCAGCTTGTGGCGGGAGACGGATGAGCAGTTCTTC. Amino acid sequence: CASSLWRETDEQFF.

The genes are TRBV5-1 and TRBJ1-6; tentative D call: TRBD1 (6 bases). The CDR3 contains 15 residues. Trimming stripped 2 bases from V and 10 bases from J, with 16 bases between. Germline V gene lookup returns CDR1 SGHRS and CDR2 YFSETQ. The CDR3 region has the DNA TGCGCCAGCAGCTTCGGACAGCTGAATGTCTCACCCCTCCACTTT. Protein: CASSFGQLNVSPLHF.

The chain joins TRBV5-4 to TRBJ2-5; TRBD1 is a possible D gene (6 bases). Between the trimmed V and J ends, which lost 5 bases and 2 bases, there was a span of 16 bases. This CDR3 is built from 15 residues. The germline V gene encodes CDR1 SGHNT and CDR2 YYREEE (reference sequence). Written as DNA, the CDR3 is TGTGCCAGCAGACCAACGGACAGCTTACAAGAGACCCAGTACTTC. Amino acid sequence: CASRPTDSLQETQYF.

The chain joins TRBV5-1 to TRBJ1-1; perhaps TRBD1 as D (5 bases). Per germline, CDR1 SGHRS and CDR2 YFSETQ. The germline V and J ends were trimmed by 3 bases and 2 bases, with 14 bases remaining between them. This CDR3 region has 15 residues. As DNA, the CDR3 is TGCGCCAGCAGCTGGTCTGTGGGGGGAAACACTGAAGCTTTCTTT. It specifies CASSWSVGGNTEAFF. The full variable domain, in which reference TRBV5-1 and TRBJ1-1 provide the parts outside the CDR3, is KAGVTQTPRYLIKTRGQQVTLSCSPISGHRSVSWYQQTPGQGLQFLFEYFSETQRNKGNFPGRFSGRQFSNSRSEMNVSTLELGDSALYLCASSWSVGGNTEAFFGQGTRLTVV.

The CDR3 loop reads CSTRTGTRTDTQYF. CDR3 sequence (DNA): TGCAGCACTAGGACAGGGACTCGCACAGATACGCAGTATTTT. J is TRBJ2-3 and V is TRBV29-1, with 8 bases fitting TRBD1. Germline trimming cut 8 bases from V and 1 base from J; bases unmatched to any gene: 8. CDR1 SQVTM and CDR2 ANQGSEA come from the germline V gene. This CDR3 is 14 amino acids long.

The V gene is TRBV7-8, the J gene TRBJ2-7, with D perhaps matching TRBD2 (6 bases). V was clipped by 1 base and J by 7 bases, with 20 bases between them. The CDR3 is 16 amino acids. In germline, CDR1 is SGHVS, CDR2 FQNEAQ. The CDR3 loop reads CASSLGREHNSGEQYF. CDR3 nucleotide sequence: TGTGCCAGCAGCTTAGGGCGGGAACACAATTCGGGTGAGCAGTACTTC.

The CDR3 here is CASSRQGGGEKLFF. For the CDR3, the DNA is TGTGCCAGCAGTCGACAGGGAGGTGGAGAAAAACTGTTTTTT. The chain employs TRBV7-9 and TRBJ1-4; the match to TRBD1 covers 7 bases. The germline gives CDR1 SEHNR, CDR2 FQNEAQ (reference sequence). The CDR3 has 14 amino acids. Losses at the gene ends were 6 bases for V and 8 bases for J; bases not matched to a gene: 9.

The J gene is TRBJ2-7, the V gene TRBV27; D possibly corresponds to TRBD1 (6 bases). Per the germline V gene, CDR1 is MNHEY and CDR2 is SMNVEV (reference sequence). The CDR3 runs 12 residues. Trimming removed 4 bases at V and 7 bases at J, with 11 bases between. The CDR3 coding sequence is TGTGCCAGCAGTTCCGTCACAGGGGAGCAGTACTTC. The encoded protein is CASSSVTGEQYF.

The chain employs TRBV7-8 and TRBJ1-1, with 8 nucleotides matching TRBD1. V dropped 5 bases and J dropped 0; count of bases not matched to a gene: 5. The CDR3 has 15 residues. CDR1 is SGHVS, CDR2 FQNEAQ, per germline. CDR3 residues: CASSTYRGVNTEAFF. CDR3 bases: TGTGCCAGCAGCACATACAGGGGGGTGAACACTGAAGCTTTCTTT.

The V call is TRBV27, the J call TRBJ1-2; a possible D gene is TRBD1 (6 bases). Trimming shortened V by 8 bases and J by 4 bases, and 14 bases separated the two germline ends. This CDR3 has 13 amino acids. The germline CDR1 and CDR2 sequences are MNHEY and SMNVEV (reference sequence). The chain's CDR3 is CASRPTGSYGYTF. CDR3 DNA sequence: TGTGCCAGCCGACCGACAGGATCCTATGGCTACACCTTC.

This chain uses TRBV9 with TRBJ2-3; D unresolved. The CDR3 extends over 12 amino acids. The germline CDR1 and CDR2 sequences are SGDLS and YYNGEE. Trimming removed 0 bases from V and 6 bases from J, with 5 bases in between. The CDR3 region has the DNA TGTGCCAGCAGCGTAGCGTTGGATACGCAGTATTTT. Its translation is CASSVALDTQYF.

The chain combines TRBV5-1 with TRBJ2-7; D is possibly TRBD1 (5 bases). CDR3 size: 14 residues. Germline loops: CDR1 SGHRS, CDR2 YFSETQ. V lost 0 bases and J lost 2, with 9 bases in between. CDR3 in DNA: TGCGCCAGCAGCTTGGACAGGCCTGCCTACGAGCAGTACTTC. Translating gives CASSLDRPAYEQYF. Full variable domain (rest looked up from reference TRBV5-1 and TRBJ2-7): KAGVTQTPRYLIKTRGQQVTLSCSPISGHRSVSWYQQTPGQGLQFLFEYFSETQRNKGNFPGRFSGRQFSNSRSEMNVSTLELGDSALYLCASSLDRPAYEQYFGPGTRLTVT.

V is TRBV28 and J is TRBJ1-6; D is possibly TRBD1 (6 bases). The CDR3 runs 15 residues. Germline CDR1 is MDHEN and CDR2 is SYDVKM. V dropped 7 bases and J dropped 2 bases, with 12 bases sitting between them. This CDR3 is CASIPEGAYNSPLHF. The DNA for the CDR3 is TGTGCCAGCATTCCAGAGGGGGCCTATAATTCACCCCTCCACTTT.

The rearrangement links TRBV4-1 to TRBJ2-1; 8 bases align to TRBD2. V lost 4 bases, J lost 2 bases, and 13 bases stayed unmatched. The CDR3 consists of 18 residues. Germline V gene lookup returns CDR1 MGHRA and CDR2 YSYEKL. Written as DNA, the CDR3 is TGCGCCAGCAGCCCCTTGAAGACCAGCGGGAGTGCCTACAATGAGCAGTTCTTC. Amino acids: CASSPLKTSGSAYNEQFF.

This clone was seen a few times. DNA of the CDR3: TGCGCCAGCAGCTTGGCGGACAGGGCCTACAATGAGCAGTTCTTC. Protein sequence: CASSLADRAYNEQFF. This chain links TRBV5-1 with TRBJ2-1, with 8 bases that match TRBD1. The CDR3 runs 15 residues. The germline CDR1 and CDR2 sequences are SGHRS and YFSETQ. The junction had 1 base not matched to a gene; V was cut back by 0 bases and J by 2 bases.

This rearrangement joins TRBV28 to TRBJ2-3; no firm D call. The CDR3 contains 13 residues. The V and J ends lost 4 bases and 6 bases respectively, with 11 bases between them. Germline CDR1 MDHEN, CDR2 SYDVKM. The CDR3 DNA reads TGTGCCAGCAGTTCCTCCGAGAGCGATACGCAGTATTTT. Translation: CASSSSESDTQYF.

The V gene is TRBV7-3, the J gene TRBJ2-7; a possible D gene is TRBD2 (6 bases). V lost 2 bases to trimming and J lost 3 bases, with 11 bases between them. The V gene's germline CDR1 is SGHTA and CDR2 FQGTGA. This CDR3 spans 14 amino acids. The CDR3 loop reads CASSLGGLNYEQYF. CDR3 bases: TGTGCCAGCAGCTTAGGGGGACTTAACTACGAGCAGTACTTC.

This clone was detected once. The rearrangement joins TRBV28 to TRBJ1-5, with D unresolved. There are 15 residues in the CDR3. Per germline, CDR1 MDHEN and CDR2 SYDVKM. V gave up 2 bases and J gave up 6 bases, with 14 bases separating them. This chain's CDR3 is CASSLTPRDGQPQHF. The CDR3 bases are TGTGCCAGCAGTTTAACCCCCCGGGATGGTCAGCCCCAGCATTTT. Looking up the rest from reference TRBV28 and TRBJ1-5 gives the full variable domain: DVKVTQSSRYLVKRTGEKVFLECVQDMDHENMFWYRQDPGLGLRLIYFSYDVKMKEKGDIPEGYSVSREKKERFSLILESASTNQTSMYLCASSLTPRDGQPQHFGDGTRLSIL.

This clone was detected a few times. This chain connects TRBV28 to TRBJ1-1; unclear D gene. Germline assignment: CDR1 MDHEN and CDR2 SYDVKM. This CDR3 spans 15 amino acids. Trimming pared 3 bases from V and 1 base from J, leaving 12 bases between. This CDR3 reads CASSLIFGWNTEAFF. As DNA, the CDR3 is TGTGCCAGCAGTTTGATCTTCGGGTGGAACACTGAAGCTTTCTTT. The variable domain in full, with the rest retrieved from reference TRBV28 and TRBJ1-1, is DVKVTQSSRYLVKRTGEKVFLECVQDMDHENMFWYRQDPGLGLRLIYFSYDVKMKEKGDIPEGYSVSREKKERFSLILESASTNQTSMYLCASSLIFGWNTEAFFGQGTRLTVV.

The J gene is TRBJ2-3, the V gene TRBV7-8, with no clear D. The germline V gene encodes CDR1 SGHVS and CDR2 FQNEAQ. V was clipped by 5 bases and J by 6 bases, with 9 bases between them. The CDR3 consists of 12 residues. CDR3 sequence reads: CASSPNEDTQYF. CDR3 bases: TGTGCCAGCAGCCCAAACGAGGATACGCAGTATTTT.

The J gene is TRBJ1-6, the V gene TRBV27; 10 bases are a match to TRBD1. V shed 1 base and J 8 bases; nucleotides not matched to a gene: 5. Germline V CDR1 and CDR2: MNHEY, SMNVEV (reference sequence). The CDR3 is 16 amino acids. Here the CDR3 DNA reads TGTGCCAGCAGTTTATGGCCGGGGACAGGGGATTCACCCCTCCACTTT. Its protein is CASSLWPGTGDSPLHF.

This chain connects TRBV6-5 to TRBJ2-1; D is perhaps TRBD1 (7 bases). CDR1 MNHEY and CDR2 SVGAGI come from the germline V gene. The germline V and J ends were trimmed by 6 bases and 7 bases, with 16 bases remaining between them. The CDR3 is 14 residues long. CDR3 protein: CASSEPRGRNEQFF. The CDR3 DNA reads as TGTGCCAGCAGCGAACCCAGGGGGAGGAATGAGCAGTTCTTC.

There are a few counts of this clone. This chain joins TRBV28 and TRBJ1-1; D is undetermined. The CDR3 is made up of 13 amino acids. Germline assignment: CDR1 MDHEN and CDR2 SYDVKM. V gave up 6 bases and J gave up 3 bases, with 11 bases separating them. The chain's CDR3 is CASRADTYTEAFF. The CDR3 region has the DNA TGTGCCAGCAGGGCAGACACGTACACTGAAGCTTTCTTT. The variable domain in full, completed from reference TRBV28 and TRBJ1-1, reads DVKVTQSSRYLVKRTGEKVFLECVQDMDHENMFWYRQDPGLGLRLIYFSYDVKMKEKGDIPEGYSVSREKKERFSLILESASTNQTSMYLCASRADTYTEAFFGQGTRLTVV.

This CDR3 is CASGADVGEQFF. The CDR3 DNA sequence: TGTGCCAGCGGGGCCGACGTGGGTGAGCAGTTCTTC. The chain employs TRBV6-5 and TRBJ2-1; maybe TRBD1 (5 bases). Trimming removed 8 bases from V and 9 bases from J, with 14 bases in between. The germline V gene has CDR1 MNHEY and CDR2 SVGAGI. The CDR3 runs 12 residues.